This entry features one T cell receptor (beta chain) sequence. These data originate in a study of OX40 agonist ivuxolimab in advanced cancers. This CDR3 spans 13 amino acids. The V gene lost 4 bases and the J gene lost 3 bases, with 10 bases spanning the gap. Germline CDR1 LGHNA, CDR2 YNFKEQ. Produced via immunoSEQ multiplex PCR; TCRdb's table is partial and in-frame only. The profile shows fewer than 80,000 clones, around 90% of them singletons. This sequence originates from an adult with an advanced solid tumor such as melanoma, head and neck, liver or kidney cancer. V gene TRBV4-2 combines with J gene TRBJ2-7; D unresolved. Sequencing was performed on CD4+ or CD8+ T cells sorted from blood, taken in a trial of the OX40 agonist ivuxolimab. The CDR3 loop is CASSLGRNYEQYF. In DNA form, the CDR3 reads TGTGCCAGCAGCCTCGGTCGTAACTACGAGCAGTACTTC.